This entry lists 27 T cell receptor beta chains sequenced from one sample in a study of cytomegalovirus exposure and HLA in healthy donors (dated by TCRdb to the late 2010s). Library creation used the immunoSEQ multiplex PCR assay. For the multiplex PCR, a mixture combining 60 forward primers for TCR Vbeta segments and 13 reverse primers for TCR Jbeta segments was used. TCRdb stores this immuneACCESS table with in-frame sequences only. Part of the clones is absent; in the studies checked, under half of the shortfall reflects unresolved V genes, and no reason is known for the rest. For this sample the table gives 200,000 to 250,000 clones, of which roughly 81% were detected only once. The ten largest account for 0.2% to 0.3% of the sample. What was sequenced was PBMCs. The receptors here all came from a girl aged 2 to 10 in good health and CMV-seronegative.

The rearrangement links TRBV6-6 to TRBJ1-2; the D is unclear. V lost 7 bases and J lost 2, with 11 bases in between. The CDR3 totals 13 residues. Germline CDR1 MNHNY, CDR2 SVGAGI (reference sequence). In DNA form, the CDR3 reads TGTGCCAGCACCATAGGGAGAAACTATGGCTACACCTTC. Its translation: CASTIGRNYGYTF.

In this sample, this clone turned up a few times. This chain uses TRBV30 with TRBJ2-3; a weak D match, TRBD1 (6 bases). Between the trimmed V and J ends, which lost 3 bases and 2 bases, there was a span of 12 bases. This CDR3 contains 14 residues. Germline CDR1 reads GTSNPN; CDR2 reads SVGIG (reference sequence). In DNA form, the CDR3 reads TGTGCCTGGAGGGCCTCAGGGGCCACAGATACGCAGTATTTT. Protein sequence: CAWRASGATDTQYF.

The V call is TRBV2, the J call TRBJ1-4; D perhaps matches TRBD1 (5 bases). CDR3 length equals 17 residues. The germline gives CDR1 SNHLY, CDR2 FYNNEI. Deletions cut 9 bases from V and 4 bases from J, with 24 bases between. In nucleotides, the CDR3 is TGTGCCAGTAAAGAACGGGACTCCACGCTTTATAATGAAAAACTGTTTTTT. Translated: CASKERDSTLYNEKLFF.

This clone has just one count. The V call is TRBV13, the J call TRBJ1-1; D unresolved. The CDR3 is made up of 14 amino acids. Germline V lookup: CDR1 PRHDT, CDR2 FYEKMQ (reference sequence). The V end was cut by 0 bases, the J end by 8 bases, with 13 bases between. In nucleotides, the CDR3 is TGTGCCAGCAGCTTAGGGGATGGAGCCGCGGAAGCTTTCTTT. Residues: CASSLGDGAAEAFF.

The chain couples TRBV27 to TRBJ1-1; D unresolved. This CDR3 contains 13 residues. The germline V gene encodes CDR1 MNHEY and CDR2 SMNVEV (reference sequence). The V end lost 5 bases, the J end lost 1 base, and 8 bases lay between the germline ends. As DNA, the CDR3 is TGTGCCAGCAGTCCTTACTCGAACACTGAAGCTTTCTTT. It yields the protein CASSPYSNTEAFF.

J is TRBJ2-5 and V is TRBV1; the table's D call of TRBD2 was not tested on the DNA. TRBV1 is a pseudogene segment. This CDR3 region has 17 residues. The CDR3 protein is CTSSPPRGGEVQETQYF. The CDR3 nucleotides read TGCACCAGCAGCCCCCCTCGTGGGGGGGAGGTCCAAGAGACCCAGTACTTC.

The V gene is TRBV4-2, the J gene TRBJ1-4, with 7 bases aligning to TRBD1. Germline V lookup: CDR1 LGHNA, CDR2 YNFKEQ. The CDR3 is 13 amino acids. Trimming at V came to 3 bases and at J to 12 bases, leaving 7 bases not matched to a gene. In nucleotides, the CDR3 is TGTGCCAGCAGCCAGAACAATCAGGGGGAACTGTTTTTT. It is translated as CASSQNNQGELFF.

The genes are TRBV6-6 and TRBJ2-7, with 15 bases matching TRBD2. V shed 3 bases, J shed 3 bases, and the junction held 3 bases outside the gene matches. The CDR3 runs 16 residues. The germline V gene has CDR1 MNHNY and CDR2 SVGAGI (reference sequence). The CDR3 sequence: CASSYPGLAGGYEQYF. CDR3 DNA: TGTGCCAGCAGTTATCCGGGACTAGCGGGGGGCTACGAGCAGTACTTC.

This chain links TRBV27 with TRBJ1-2, with D tentatively TRBD1 (6 bases). This CDR3 comprises 17 residues. Trimming removed 4 bases at V and 7 bases at J, with 25 bases between. Germline V gene sequence: CDR1 MNHEY, CDR2 SMNVEV (reference sequence). CDR3: CASSSFGQSPNPRGYTF. The CDR3 coding sequence is TGTGCCAGCAGTTCATTCGGACAGTCCCCGAACCCGCGTGGCTACACCTTC.

The chain employs TRBV5-4 and TRBJ1-1; D gene uncertain. There are 14 residues in the CDR3. V was trimmed by 4 bases and J by 0 bases, leaving 10 bases between them. Per germline, CDR1 SGHNT and CDR2 YYREEE (reference sequence). For the CDR3, the DNA is TGTGCCAGCAGCCCGGGGAAAGTGAACACTGAAGCTTTCTTT. Amino acids: CASSPGKVNTEAFF.

The J gene is TRBJ1-2, the V gene TRBV30; D is ambiguous. The CDR3 is 12 residues long. Germline loops: CDR1 GTSNPN, CDR2 SVGIG (reference sequence). The V and J ends lost 1 base and 2 bases respectively, with 5 bases between them. The CDR3 DNA is TGTGCCTGGAGTGAAATAAACTATGGCTACACCTTC. It encodes CAWSEINYGYTF.

The chain employs TRBV13 and TRBJ2-3, with 16 bases matching TRBD2. The J segment lost 5 bases and the V segment lost 5 bases, leaving 10 bases of the junction unmatched. In germline, CDR1 is PRHDT, CDR2 FYEKMQ (reference sequence). The CDR3 runs 18 residues. As DNA, the CDR3 is TGTGCCAGCAGCCCTAAAGTGGGACTAGCGGGAGGGGGAGATACGCAGTATTTT. Residues: CASSPKVGLAGGGDTQYF. Full variable domain (remainder filled in from reference TRBV13 and TRBJ2-3): AAGVIQSPRHLIKEKRETATLKCYPIPRHDTVYWYQQGPGQDPQFLISFYEKMQSDKGSIPDRFSAQQFSDYHSELNMSSLELGDSALYFCASSPKVGLAGGGDTQYFGPGTRLTVL.

Only one count was recorded for this clone. J is TRBJ2-3 and V is TRBV9; 16 nucleotides line up with TRBD2. Trimming removed 0 bases from V and 5 bases from J; junction bases left unmatched: 9. This CDR3 is built from 19 residues. Germline CDR1 reads SGDLS; CDR2 reads YYNGEE. The CDR3 reads CASSVASGTSGGAKDTQYF. The DNA for the CDR3 is TGTGCCAGCAGCGTAGCCAGCGGGACTAGCGGGGGGGCCAAAGATACGCAGTATTTT.

The genes are TRBV6-5 and TRBJ1-5; possibly TRBD1 for D (5 bases). CDR1 is MNHEY and CDR2 is SVGAGI in the germline V gene. The CDR3 length is 14 residues. V dropped 2 bases and J dropped 5 bases, with 10 bases sitting between them. CDR3 bases: TGTGCCAGCAGTTACCGACAGACATATCAGCCCCAGCATTTT. It is translated as CASSYRQTYQPQHF.

The chain is built from TRBV4-2 and TRBJ2-1; D unresolved. This CDR3 spans 15 amino acids. Trimming stripped 0 bases from V and 0 bases from J, with 6 bases between. CDR1 and CDR2 from the germline V gene are LGHNA and YNFKEQ. DNA for the CDR3: TGTGCCAGCAGCCAAGACAAGAGCTCCTACAATGAGCAGTTCTTC. This sequence encodes CASSQDKSSYNEQFF.

CDR3 sequence (DNA): TGTGCCAGCAGTCTTAGGCGGGGCACCTACGAGCAGTACTTC. Translation: CASSLRRGTYEQYF. The genes are TRBV27 and TRBJ2-7, with D tentatively TRBD2 (6 bases). Germline CDR1 is MNHEY and CDR2 is SMNVEV (reference sequence). V was trimmed by 5 bases and J by 2 bases, leaving 13 bases between them. This CDR3 spans 14 amino acids.

The chain employs TRBV6-5 and TRBJ2-7; 10 bases line up with TRBD2. There are 14 residues in the CDR3. J was trimmed by 4 bases and V by 5 bases; bases with no gene match: 5. CDR1 and CDR2 from the germline V gene are MNHEY and SVGAGI. In nucleotides, the CDR3 is TGTGCCAGCAGTCTGACTAGCGGGTGGTACGAGCAGTACTTC. Protein: CASSLTSGWYEQYF.

The rearrangement links TRBV5-1 to TRBJ2-7, with D perhaps TRBD1 (8 bases). CDR1 and CDR2 from the germline V gene are SGHRS and YFSETQ. CDR3 length equals 17 residues. Trimming left V 0 bases short and J 0 bases short, with 16 bases between. CDR3 in amino acids: CASSLGGGQVLSYEQYF. In DNA, the CDR3 is TGCGCCAGCAGCTTGGGGGGGGGACAGGTCCTCTCCTACGAGCAGTACTTC. Supplemented by reference TRBV5-1 and TRBJ2-7, the full variable domain reads KAGVTQTPRYLIKTRGQQVTLSCSPISGHRSVSWYQQTPGQGLQFLFEYFSETQRNKGNFPGRFSGRQFSNSRSEMNVSTLELGDSALYLCASSLGGGQVLSYEQYFGPGTRLTVT.

The genes are TRBV4-1 and TRBJ2-3; 9 positions match TRBD2. The CDR3 spans 17 residues. V was clipped by 0 bases and J by 6 bases; unmatched bases: 10. Germline V CDR1 and CDR2: MGHRA, YSYEKL. CDR3 DNA sequence: TGCGCCAGCAGCCAAGATTTAGCGGGGGCCGGCGCGGATACGCAGTATTTT. The encoded protein is CASSQDLAGAGADTQYF.

This clone was detected once. The chain joins TRBV2 to TRBJ1-1; 10 positions agree with TRBD1. CDR3 length: 14 residues. J was trimmed by 4 bases and V by 6 bases; bases with no gene match: 5. The germline CDR1 and CDR2 sequences are SNHLY and FYNNEI. In nucleotides, the CDR3 is TGTGCCAGCAGCCTGGGACAGGGGATCACTGAAGCTTTCTTT. Translation: CASSLGQGITEAFF.

The DNA of the CDR3 is TGTGCCAGCAGTTTGGGGGCATCGAACACTGAAGCTTTCTTT. Protein: CASSLGASNTEAFF. V gene TRBV27 combines with J gene TRBJ1-1, with D perhaps matching TRBD1 (6 bases). The CDR3 has 14 amino acids. Trimming cost V 3 bases and J 1 base, with 9 bases left between them. The germline CDR1 and CDR2 sequences are MNHEY and SMNVEV (reference sequence).

The CDR3 region has the DNA TGTGCCAGCAGCTTATGGGGGGGTGATGGCTACACCTTC. Its translation is CASSLWGGDGYTF. V usage is TRBV7-2 and J usage is TRBJ1-2; tentatively, D is TRBD1 (5 bases). The CDR3 has 13 residues. With 2 bases removed from V and 6 bases from J, the gap between germline ends came to 10 bases. The germline V gene has CDR1 SGHTA and CDR2 FQGNSA.

The CDR3 here is CASTRQTNQPQHF. The CDR3 coding sequence is TGCGCCAGCACTCGACAGACCAATCAGCCCCAGCATTTT. V gene TRBV23-1 combines with J gene TRBJ1-5; D may be TRBD1 (5 bases). TRBV23-1 is labeled an ORF, and its function is uncertain. V shed 7 bases and J shed 3 bases, with 10 bases lying between them. The CDR3 extends over 13 amino acids.

V usage is TRBV27 and J usage is TRBJ1-2, with 7 bases identical to TRBD1. From germline, CDR1 is MNHEY and CDR2 SMNVEV (reference sequence). Germline trimming cut 6 bases from V and 4 bases from J; bases unmatched to any gene: 11. This CDR3 is built from 15 residues. CDR3 bases: TGTGCCAGCAGCCGAGCACAGGGGAAGCTCTATGGCTACACCTTC. This translates into CASSRAQGKLYGYTF.

In DNA form, the CDR3 reads TGTGCCAGCAGTGAAGCCCCTTTGAGCAATGAGCAGTTCTTC. It is translated as CASSEAPLSNEQFF. The V and J genes are TRBV2 and TRBJ2-1; D gene ambiguous. CDR1 SNHLY and CDR2 FYNNEI come from the germline V gene. The V end was cut by 0 bases, the J end by 6 bases, with 9 bases between. This CDR3 is 14 amino acids long. The variable domain in full, with the rest retrieved from reference TRBV2 and TRBJ2-1, is EPEVTQTPSHQVTQMGQEVILRCVPISNHLYFYWYRQILGQKVEFLVSFYNNEISEKSEIFDDQFSVERPDGSNFTLKIRSTKLEDSAMYFCASSEAPLSNEQFFGPGTRLTVL.

The V gene is TRBV4-1, the J gene TRBJ2-3; possibly TRBD1 for D (6 bases). The CDR3 is 18 amino acids. Germline V gene sequence: CDR1 MGHRA, CDR2 YSYEKL. V lost 0 bases to trimming and J lost 2 bases, with 18 bases between them. The chain's CDR3 is CASSQDHSGAGLTDTQYF. CDR3 nucleotide sequence: TGCGCCAGCAGCCAAGATCATTCAGGGGCGGGCCTCACAGATACGCAGTATTTT.

The chain uses TRBV9 and TRBJ1-6; a possible D gene is TRBD1 (6 bases). The CDR3 contains 14 residues. In germline, CDR1 is SGDLS, CDR2 YYNGEE. V lost 4 bases, J lost 8 bases, and 13 bases lay in between. The CDR3 sequence is CASSPNRADSPLHF. In DNA, the CDR3 is TGTGCCAGCAGCCCTAACAGGGCTGATTCACCCCTCCACTTT.